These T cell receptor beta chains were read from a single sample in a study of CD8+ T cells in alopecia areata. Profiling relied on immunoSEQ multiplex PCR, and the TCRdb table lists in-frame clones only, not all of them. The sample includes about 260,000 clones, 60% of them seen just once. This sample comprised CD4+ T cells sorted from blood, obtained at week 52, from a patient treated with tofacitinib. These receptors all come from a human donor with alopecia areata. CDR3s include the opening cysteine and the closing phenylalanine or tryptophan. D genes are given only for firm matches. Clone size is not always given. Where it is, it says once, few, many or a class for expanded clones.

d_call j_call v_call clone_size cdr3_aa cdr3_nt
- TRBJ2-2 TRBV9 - CASSAGPQTGELFF TGTGCCAGCAGTGCGGGGCCCCAGACCGGGGAGCTGTTTTTT
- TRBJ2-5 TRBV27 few CASRSAGETQYF TGTGCCAGCAGATCCGCCGGGGAGACCCAGTACTTC
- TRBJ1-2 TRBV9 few CASSPREDGYTF TGTGCCAGCAGCCCTCGGGAAGATGGCTACACCTTC
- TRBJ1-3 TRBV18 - CASSPLSGNTIYF TGTGCCAGCTCACCACTGTCTGGAAACACCATATATTTT
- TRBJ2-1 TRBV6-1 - CASSERAIPGEQFF TGTGCCAGCAGTGAAAGGGCAATCCCCGGAGAGCAGTTCTTC
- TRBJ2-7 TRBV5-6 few CASSSFGYEQYF TGTGCCAGCAGCAGTTTCGGGTACGAGCAGTACTTC
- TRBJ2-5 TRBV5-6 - CASSWTTTQETQYF TGTGCCAGCAGCTGGACCACTACGCAAGAGACCCAGTACTTC
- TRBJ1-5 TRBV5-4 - CASSLAFSGQPQHF TGTGCCAGCAGCTTGGCTTTTAGTGGTCAGCCCCAGCATTTT
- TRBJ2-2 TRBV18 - CASSPLSPDGTGELFF TGTGCCAGCTCACCCTTATCCCCGGACGGCACCGGGGAGCTGTTTTTT
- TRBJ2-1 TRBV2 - CASVKPTYNEQFF TGTGCCAGCGTAAAGCCTACCTACAATGAGCAGTTCTTC
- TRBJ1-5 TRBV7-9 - CASSLTGANEPQHF TGTGCCAGCAGCTTAACCGGGGCAAATGAGCCCCAGCATTTT
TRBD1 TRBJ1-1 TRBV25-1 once CASSDPRQGDTEAFF TGTGCCAGCAGTGACCCCAGACAGGGCGACACTGAAGCTTTCTTT
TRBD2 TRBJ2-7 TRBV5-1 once CASRGGNSYEQYF TGCGCCAGCCGCGGGGGGAATTCCTACGAGCAGTACTTC
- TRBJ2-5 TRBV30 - CAWIPGPQETQYF TGTGCCTGGATTCCGGGACCCCAAGAGACCCAGTACTTC
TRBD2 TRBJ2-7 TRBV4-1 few CASSQGGGSEQYF TGCGCCAGCAGCCAAGGGGGGGGATCCGAGCAGTACTTC
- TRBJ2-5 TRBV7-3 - CASSLNLGETQYF TGTGCCAGCAGCTTAAACCTTGGGGAGACCCAGTACTTC
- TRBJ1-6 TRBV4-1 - CASSQKGENSPLHF TGCGCCAGCAGCCAAAAGGGGGAGAATTCACCCCTCCACTTT
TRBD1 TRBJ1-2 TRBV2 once CASPYRGGYGYTF TGTGCCAGCCCTTACAGGGGTGGCTATGGCTACACCTTC
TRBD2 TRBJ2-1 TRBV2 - CASSWGSRGGYNEQFF TGTGCCAGCAGTTGGGGCTCGCGGGGGGGCTACAATGAGCAGTTCTTC
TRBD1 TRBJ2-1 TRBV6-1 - CASSERGTGSWNEQFF TGTGCCAGCAGTGAAAGGGGGACAGGGTCTTGGAATGAGCAGTTCTTC
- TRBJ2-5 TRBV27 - CASRIDGYQETQYF TGTGCCAGCAGGATCGATGGGTACCAAGAGACCCAGTACTTC
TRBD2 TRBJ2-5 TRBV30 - CAWSVSSGAETQYF TGTGCCTGGAGTGTGAGTAGCGGGGCAGAGACCCAGTACTTC
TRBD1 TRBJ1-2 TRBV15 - CATSRVQGAQHYGYTF TGTGCCACCAGCAGAGTTCAGGGGGCGCAGCACTATGGCTACACCTTC
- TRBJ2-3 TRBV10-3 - CAISESRPYEGTDTQYF TGTGCCATCAGTGAGTCGAGACCATACGAAGGCACAGATACGCAGTATTTT
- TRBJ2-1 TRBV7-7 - CASSDSGNEQFF TGTGCTAGCAGCGATAGCGGCAATGAGCAGTTCTTC
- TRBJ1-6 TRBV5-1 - CASSLEGGTSPLHF TGCGCCAGCAGCTTGGAGGGGGGGACTTCACCCCTCCACTTT
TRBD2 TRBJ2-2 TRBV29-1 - CSMATSANTGELFF TGCAGCATGGCGACTAGCGCGAACACCGGGGAGCTGTTTTTT
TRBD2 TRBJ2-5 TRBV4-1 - CASSLAARETQYF TGCGCCAGCAGTCTAGCGGCCAGAGAGACCCAGTACTTC
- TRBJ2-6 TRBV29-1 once CSATTESSGANVLTF TGCAGCGCTACGACAGAATCCTCTGGGGCCAACGTCCTGACTTTC